One sample yielded the 26 T cell receptor beta chains listed below, sequenced in a study of blood T cell repertoires in COVID-19. TCRdb's table, derived via immunoSEQ multiplex PCR, lists solely in-frame clones and lacks some. Counted here are about 330,000 clones, approximately 89% occurring once; the ten biggest clones make up roughly 5.2%. Sequenced material: PBMCs or T cells enriched from blood (not recorded which). Every receptor here comes from a woman in her twenties or thirties who had recovered from COVID-19.

The rearrangement joins TRBV4-1 to TRBJ2-1; D may be TRBD1 (5 bases). V was cut by 8 bases and J by 6 bases, with 20 bases left in between. CDR3 size: 15 residues. CDR1 and CDR2 (germline): MGHRA, YSYEKL. CDR3 coding DNA: TGCGCCAGCGGACCTGTCGGACACCGGATCAATGAGCAGTTCTTC. It specifies CASGPVGHRINEQFF.

The chain uses TRBV4-1 and TRBJ2-2; TRBD1 might be the D (6 bases). CDR1 is MGHRA and CDR2 is YSYEKL in the germline V gene. V was pared by 4 bases and J by 5 bases, with 20 bases between. The CDR3 sequence is 17 residues long. The CDR3 reads CASSRLSGTFLTGELFF. The CDR3 DNA reads TGCGCCAGCAGCCGATTATCCGGGACATTCTTGACCGGGGAGCTGTTTTTT.

The chain uses TRBV5-1 and TRBJ2-5, with 11 positions matching TRBD1. V gave up 5 bases and J gave up 5 bases; unmatched junction bases: 8. Germline V gene data show CDR1 as SGHRS and CDR2 as YFSETQ. This CDR3 has 15 amino acids. The CDR3 sequence is CASRDWGQGEETQYF. The CDR3 DNA sequence: TGCGCCAGCAGGGACTGGGGACAGGGGGAGGAGACCCAGTACTTC.

This chain joins TRBV13 and TRBJ1-6; tentative D call: TRBD1 (5 bases). Trimming took off 5 bases at V and 10 bases at J, with 21 bases between the two ends. CDR3 length: 16 amino acids. In germline, CDR1 is PRHDT, CDR2 FYEKMQ (reference sequence). The CDR3 reads CASSEPGQEGESPLHF. The CDR3 coding sequence is TGTGCCAGCAGCGAACCAGGGCAGGAGGGCGAATCACCCCTCCACTTT.

This chain connects TRBV27 to TRBJ1-2; D is perhaps TRBD1 (6 bases). Between the trimmed V and J ends, which lost 8 bases and 8 bases, there was a span of 15 bases. Germline V gene data show CDR1 as MNHEY and CDR2 as SMNVEV (reference sequence). The CDR3 length is 12 residues. CDR3 nucleotide sequence: TGTGCCAGCGGCCCCAGGGGCGAAGGCTACACCTTC. Encoded protein: CASGPRGEGYTF.

J is TRBJ1-2 and V is TRBV19; TRBD1 is a possible D gene (6 bases). V was clipped by 1 base and J by 5 bases, with 17 bases between them. The CDR3 has 16 residues. Per germline, CDR1 LNHDA and CDR2 SQIVND (reference sequence). DNA of the CDR3: TGTGCCAGTAGTATAGCCTTGCCAGGGGCGAGATATGGCTACACCTTC. It codes for CASSIALPGARYGYTF.

The rearrangement uses TRBV7-3 and TRBJ2-3; TRBD1 is a possible D gene (5 bases). Germline CDR1 is SGHTA and CDR2 is FQGTGA. V dropped 0 bases and J dropped 4 bases, with 14 bases sitting between them. This CDR3 comprises 16 residues. DNA of the CDR3: TGTGCCAGCAGCTTAACGGGCTACTTAGGGGCAGATACGCAGTATTTT. Translation gives CASSLTGYLGADTQYF.

The chain links TRBV30 to TRBJ1-1; perhaps TRBD1 as D (6 bases). CDR1 and CDR2 (germline): GTSNPN, SVGIG (reference sequence). V was trimmed by 2 bases and J by 1 base, leaving 17 bases between them. There are 16 residues in the CDR3. The CDR3 DNA reads TGTGCCTGGAGTAACCCGGGGCAGGGGAGGAACACTGAAGCTTTCTTT. Its protein product is CAWSNPGQGRNTEAFF.

This chain joins TRBV5-4 and TRBJ1-6; D ambiguous. V lost 0 bases, J lost 4 bases, and 11 bases lay in between. This CDR3 is 16 amino acids long. CDR1 is SGHNT and CDR2 is YYREEE in the germline V gene (reference sequence). The CDR3 sequence is CASSLGRPNYNSPLHF. In DNA form, the CDR3 reads TGTGCCAGCAGCTTGGGGAGACCGAATTATAATTCACCCCTCCACTTT.

This rearrangement joins TRBV2 to TRBJ1-1, with 8 bases identical to TRBD1. Trimming at V came to 7 bases and at J to 1 base, leaving 8 bases not matched to a gene. The CDR3 is made up of 15 amino acids. Germline V gene data show CDR1 as SNHLY and CDR2 as FYNNEI. The CDR3 nucleotides read TGTGCCAGCACCAGTCGACAGGGGTCGAACACTGAAGCTTTCTTT. This gives the protein CASTSRQGSNTEAFF. The entire variable domain, with the rest obtained from reference TRBV2 and TRBJ1-1, is as follows: EPEVTQTPSHQVTQMGQEVILRCVPISNHLYFYWYRQILGQKVEFLVSFYNNEISEKSEIFDDQFSVERPDGSNFTLKIRSTKLEDSAMYFCASTSRQGSNTEAFFGQGTRLTVV.

Note on this clone: Other DNA sequences from this sample encode an identical CDR3 as well. The chain employs TRBV5-1 and TRBJ1-3; the D is unclear. Germline loops: CDR1 SGHRS, CDR2 YFSETQ. The CDR3 length is 14 residues. The germline V and J ends were trimmed by 4 bases and 0 bases, with 8 bases remaining between them. CDR3 coding DNA: TGCGCCAGCAGCCCCGGGTCCTCTGGAAACACCATATATTTT. Its protein is CASSPGSSGNTIYF.

This chain uses TRBV6-1 with TRBJ1-1, with D perhaps matching TRBD1 (5 bases). The germline CDR1 and CDR2 sequences are MNHNS and SASEGT. Between the trimmed V and J ends, which lost 2 bases and 1 base, there was a span of 8 bases. This CDR3 has 14 amino acids. CDR3 protein: CASSEQGRNTEAFF. The DNA for the CDR3 is TGTGCCAGCAGTGAACAGGGAAGGAACACTGAAGCTTTCTTT.

This rearrangement joins TRBV5-1 to TRBJ2-7; TRBD2 matches 10 bases. This CDR3 is built from 16 residues. The V and J ends lost 2 bases and 2 bases, in that order; junction bases with no gene match: 7. Germline CDR1 is SGHRS and CDR2 is YFSETQ. The CDR3 loop reads CASSLTSGDFTYEQYF. In DNA, the CDR3 is TGCGCCAGCAGCTTAACTAGCGGGGATTTCACCTACGAGCAGTACTTC.

The chain uses TRBV11-2 and TRBJ1-4; no clear D gene. The CDR3 totals 13 residues. The V gene's germline CDR1 is SGHAT and CDR2 FQNNGV. Trimming pared 4 bases from V and 5 bases from J, leaving 8 bases between. The CDR3 DNA reads as TGTGCCAGCAGCTCGAACAGAAATGAAAAACTGTTTTTT. Translated: CASSSNRNEKLFF.

This rearrangement joins TRBV28 to TRBJ1-5, with D perhaps TRBD1 (6 bases). Trimming took off 3 bases at V and 15 bases at J, with 15 bases between the two ends. Germline CDR1 is MDHEN and CDR2 is SYDVKM. This CDR3 is 12 amino acids long. The CDR3 bases are TGTGCCAGCAGTTTGGGGGACACCACACGGCATTTT. Translation gives CASSLGDTTRHF.

The chain couples TRBV9 to TRBJ2-1, with 8 nucleotides matching TRBD1. Germline assignment: CDR1 SGDLS and CDR2 YYNGEE. V was pared by 4 bases and J by 1 base, with 10 bases of the junction left unmatched. This CDR3 spans 17 amino acids. CDR3 nucleotides: TGTGCCAGCAGCTCCTACCAGGGGGCGATGTCCTACAATGAGCAGTTCTTC. Its translation is CASSSYQGAMSYNEQFF.

This clone showed up just once. The chain has TRBV7-9 and TRBJ2-1; TRBD2 matches 9 bases. V gave up 5 bases and J gave up 7 bases; unmatched junction bases: 21. Germline CDR1 is SEHNR and CDR2 is FQNEAQ (reference sequence). The CDR3 runs to 19 residues. The CDR3 is CASSVGTLSGGYLRNEQFF. CDR3 nucleotide sequence: TGTGCCAGCAGCGTAGGGACCCTTAGCGGGGGCTACTTGAGAAATGAGCAGTTCTTC.

V is TRBV9 and J is TRBJ2-3; 9 positions match TRBD2. CDR1 and CDR2 (germline): SGDLS, YYNGEE. V lost 4 bases to trimming and J lost 5 bases; unmatched junction nucleotides: 14. This CDR3 region has 17 residues. Here the CDR3 DNA reads TGTGCCAGCAGCCCGACGGGCGGGGGGGCTGTTGGAGATACGCAGTATTTT. This codes for CASSPTGGGAVGDTQYF.

The DNA for the CDR3 is TGTGCCATCACCCCTAGCGGCCAAGAGACCCAGTACTTC. It codes for CAITPSGQETQYF. The chain joins TRBV10-3 to TRBJ2-5, with TRBD2 identical over 7 bases. Germline-derived CDR1 and CDR2 are ENHRY and SYGVKD. The junction had 3 bases not matched to a gene; V was cut back by 7 bases and J by 1 base. This CDR3 contains 13 residues.

V is TRBV12-3 or TRBV12-4 and J is TRBJ2-7; possibly TRBD2 for D (6 bases). V was trimmed by 3 bases and J by 1 base, leaving 7 bases between them. The CDR3 consists of 13 residues. The CDR3 reads CASSFGGSYEQYF. CDR3 DNA: TGTGCCAGCAGTTTTGGGGGGTCCTACGAGCAGTACTTC.

The V gene is TRBV19, the J gene TRBJ1-1; possible D gene TRBD1, 5 bases. Trimming cost V 8 bases and J 3 bases, with 22 bases left between them. CDR1 is LNHDA and CDR2 is SQIVND in the germline V gene (reference sequence). This CDR3 comprises 16 residues. The CDR3 sequence: CASEGNGGWEDTEAFF. CDR3 bases: TGTGCCAGTGAGGGGAACGGGGGATGGGAAGACACTGAAGCTTTCTTT.

With respect to this clone: One end of the junction varies from germline; a read error may be responsible. The chain employs TRBV5-1 and TRBJ2-2, with TRBD1 identical over 9 bases. Looked up from germline, CDR1 is SGHRS and CDR2 is YFSETQ. The CDR3 covers 16 residues. The CDR3 DNA follows: TGCGCCAGCAGCCCATGGACAGGGGAGAACCCCGGGGAGCTGTTTTTT. This translates into CASSPWTGENPGELFF.

The chain joins TRBV15 to TRBJ2-2; TRBD1 matches 10 bases. J gave up 3 bases and V 5 bases, and 3 bases lay outside the gene matches. Germline V gene lookup returns CDR1 LNHNV and CDR2 YYDKDF (reference sequence). CDR3 length equals 15 residues. The CDR3 DNA sequence: TGTGCCACCAGCGTGACAGGGGGCTACACCGGGGAGCTGTTTTTT. Its translation: CATSVTGGYTGELFF.

This clone was seen just once. This specimen includes other DNA sequences encoding the same CDR3. The CDR3 bases are TGCGCCAGCAGCTTGGGGGGCCTTCAAGAGACCCAGTACTTC. Its translation: CASSLGGLQETQYF. This chain connects TRBV5-1 to TRBJ2-5; tentatively, D is TRBD1 (5 bases). Germline CDR1 reads SGHRS; CDR2 reads YFSETQ. The ends were cut back, 0 bases at V and 2 bases at J, with 8 bases in the middle. The CDR3 has 14 amino acids. The complete variable domain, with remaining parts taken from reference TRBV5-1 and TRBJ2-5, reads KAGVTQTPRYLIKTRGQQVTLSCSPISGHRSVSWYQQTPGQGLQFLFEYFSETQRNKGNFPGRFSGRQFSNSRSEMNVSTLELGDSALYLCASSLGGLQETQYFGPGTRLLVL.

The chain employs TRBV24-1 and TRBJ2-7; possibly TRBD1 for D (6 bases). CDR3 length equals 13 residues. Trimming removed 2 bases at V and 10 bases at J, with 14 bases between. Germline CDR1 is KGHDR and CDR2 is SFDVKD. CDR3 in amino acids: CATSDSITGYQYF. DNA for the CDR3: TGTGCCACCAGTGATTCGATTACAGGGTACCAGTACTTC.

This chain links TRBV4-1 with TRBJ1-4; 9 nucleotides match TRBD1. CDR1 is MGHRA, CDR2 YSYEKL, per germline. This CDR3 contains 18 residues. The trim removed 0 bases at V and 7 bases at J, leaving 12 bases unmatched. The CDR3 is CASSQEGGQGWLIEKLFF. The CDR3 DNA is TGCGCCAGCAGCCAAGAGGGGGGACAGGGATGGTTGATTGAAAAACTGTTTTTT.